Listed here are 5 T cell receptor beta chains from one sample, sequenced in a study of cytomegalovirus exposure and HLA in healthy donors. The PCR employed 60 Vbeta primers together with 13 Jbeta primers. Repertoires were generated with immunoSEQ multiplex PCR, while TCRdb's copy carries only in-frame clones and drops some. The sample lists about 120,000 clones; 79% were seen once. Input material: PBMCs. The source is a man between 18 and 35 years old in good health and CMV-seronegative.

The chain couples TRBV6-1 to TRBJ1-1; tentatively, D is TRBD1 (5 bases). Between the trimmed V and J ends, which lost 5 bases and 3 bases, there was a span of 13 bases. The V gene's germline CDR1 is MNHNS and CDR2 SASEGT. CDR3 length: 14 residues. The CDR3: CASSRPGQYTEAFF. The DNA of the CDR3 is TGTGCCAGCAGTCGACCCGGACAATACACTGAAGCTTTCTTT.

The chain joins TRBV6-6 to TRBJ2-5, with 11 bases lining up with TRBD2. Germline CDR1 and CDR2: MNHNY and SVGAGI (reference sequence). V lost 4 bases to trimming and J lost 2 bases; unmatched junction nucleotides: 3. The CDR3 totals 15 residues. The CDR3 nucleotides read TGTGCCAGCAGTTTAGGGACTAGCGGACAAGAGACCCAGTACTTC. This translates into CASSLGTSGQETQYF.

The chain links TRBV6-1 to TRBJ2-7; weak D call: TRBD2 (6 bases). V was clipped by 3 bases and J by 7 bases, with 19 bases between them. The length of the CDR3 is 15 residues. Germline CDR1 reads MNHNS; CDR2 reads SASEGT. CDR3 in amino acids: CASSDGGTGRTEQYF. The CDR3 nucleotides are TGTGCCAGCAGTGACGGGGGAACAGGTCGGACAGAGCAGTACTTC.

V gene TRBV7-3 combines with J gene TRBJ2-3, with D possibly TRBD2 on 7 matching bases. The CDR3 sequence is 15 residues long. Trimming removed 5 bases from V and 6 bases from J, with 18 bases in between. CDR1 is SGHTA, CDR2 FQGTGA, per germline. The CDR3 nucleotides are TGTGCCAGCAGCCGTAAGGGGGGGCCGGGGGATACGCAGTATTTT. Encoded protein: CASSRKGGPGDTQYF.

The chain combines TRBV6-5 with TRBJ1-2; D remains ambiguous. CDR1 and CDR2 from the germline V gene are MNHEY and SVGAGI. Trimming pared 0 bases from V and 4 bases from J, leaving 12 bases between. This CDR3 comprises 15 residues. CDR3 region: CASSYSTDSGYGYTF. The DNA for the CDR3 is TGTGCCAGCAGTTACTCGACGGACTCAGGCTATGGCTACACCTTC.